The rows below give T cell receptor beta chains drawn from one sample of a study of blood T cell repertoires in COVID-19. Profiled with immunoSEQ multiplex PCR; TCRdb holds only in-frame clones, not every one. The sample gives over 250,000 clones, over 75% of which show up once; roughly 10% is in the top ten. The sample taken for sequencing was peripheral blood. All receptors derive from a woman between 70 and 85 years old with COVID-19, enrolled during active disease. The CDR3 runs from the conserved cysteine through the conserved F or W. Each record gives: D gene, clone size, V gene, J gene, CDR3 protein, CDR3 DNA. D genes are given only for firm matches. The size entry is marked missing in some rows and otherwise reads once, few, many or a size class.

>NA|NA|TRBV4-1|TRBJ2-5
CASSPLLLQETQYF
TGCGCCAGCAGCCCCCTACTACTCCAAGAGACCCAGTACTTC
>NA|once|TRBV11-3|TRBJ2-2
CASSGYWAHPLNTGELFF
TGTGCCAGCAGCGGTTACTGGGCCCATCCTTTAAACACCGGGGAGCTGTTTTTT
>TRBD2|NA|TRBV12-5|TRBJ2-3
CASGFASAGPTDTQYF
TGTGCTAGTGGTTTCGCTTCAGCGGGGCCTACAGATACGCAGTATTTT
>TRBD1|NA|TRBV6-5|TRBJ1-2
CASSYTNRGGYGYTF
TGTGCCAGCAGTTACACCAACAGGGGAGGCTATGGCTACACCTTC
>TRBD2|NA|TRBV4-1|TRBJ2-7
CASSPTSAPEEQYF
TGCGCCAGCAGCCCGACTAGCGCTCCGGAAGAGCAGTACTTC
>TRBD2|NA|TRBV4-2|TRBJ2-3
CASSQAALAGGTDTQYF
TGTGCCAGCAGCCAAGCTGCCCTAGCGGGGGGCACAGATACGCAGTATTTT
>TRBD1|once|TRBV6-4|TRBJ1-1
CASRTTQGVKTEAFF
TGTGCCAGCAGAACGACACAGGGGGTAAAGACTGAAGCTTTCTTT
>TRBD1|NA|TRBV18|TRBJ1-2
CASSGANRGLGGYTF
TGTGCCAGCTCAGGCGCAAACAGGGGGCTAGGAGGCTACACCTTC
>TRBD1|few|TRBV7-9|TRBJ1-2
CASSLDTGDAYGYTF
TGTGCCAGCAGCTTAGACACAGGGGACGCCTATGGCTACACCTTC
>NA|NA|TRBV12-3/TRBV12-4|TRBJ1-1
CASRGAGLDVAFF
TGTGCCAGCAGAGGCGCAGGGCTTGATGTTGCTTTCTTT
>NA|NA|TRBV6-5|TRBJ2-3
CASRRGSTDTQYF
TGTGCCAGCAGAAGGGGGAGCACAGATACGCAGTATTTT
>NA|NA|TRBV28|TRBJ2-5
CASSFSGRSGWTQYF
TGTGCCAGCAGTTTTTCAGGCAGGTCCGGATGGACCCAGTACTTC
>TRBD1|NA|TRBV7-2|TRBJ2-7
CASSQGGQGLNEQYF
TGTGCCAGCAGCCAGGGGGGACAGGGGCTCAACGAGCAGTACTTC
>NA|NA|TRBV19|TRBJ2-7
CASSKGGNSYEQYF
TGTGCCAGTAGTAAAGGAGGCAACTCCTACGAGCAGTACTTC